The 14 T cell receptor beta chains below were found in one sample sequenced in a study of blood T cells in healthy people across ages. The second PCR ran roughly 7 to 11 cycles with a sample-barcoded 5' primer and J-beta primers. MiXCR, run by TCRdb on the 5' RACE reads, gives a single entry per CDR3 protein. The profile covers 1.5 million to 2 million distinct CDR3 sequences, with 28% appearing a single time and 7.7% taken by the ten largest. The sample taken for sequencing was blood. The receptor set was obtained from a woman younger than 45 in good health.

This clonotype occurred once. The chain couples TRBV7-2 to TRBJ2-5; a weak D match, TRBD2 (6 bases). In germline, CDR1 is SGHTA, CDR2 FQGNSA. Trimming removed 5 bases from V and 5 bases from J, with 21 bases in between. CDR3 length equals 16 residues. The CDR3 DNA follows: TGTGCCAGCAGCCCGCCGGGACTTCAGGGAGGCGAGACCCAGTACTTC. The encoded protein is CASSPPGLQGGETQYF.

This clonotype was detected a few times. The chain couples TRBV10-1 to TRBJ1-6; D gene unclear. Trimming stripped 5 bases from V and 9 bases from J, with 17 bases between. Germline loops: CDR1 WNHNN, CDR2 SYGVQD (reference sequence). The CDR3 contains 15 residues. The CDR3 nucleotides read TGCGCCAGCAGTCTTGGAACCGATGGAAGTTCACCCCTCCACTTT. This sequence encodes CASSLGTDGSSPLHF.

V usage is TRBV20-1 and J usage is TRBJ2-1; D is possibly TRBD2 (7 bases). The length of the CDR3 is 16 residues. Germline V gene lookup returns CDR1 DFQATT and CDR2 SNEGSKA (reference sequence). Trimming stripped 5 bases from V and 12 bases from J, with 29 bases between. The CDR3 bases are TGCAGTGCTCAAGGGGGGGAGGGAGCCAAAGGGTACGGGCAGTTCTTC. Its protein product is CSAQGGEGAKGYGQFF.

The chain uses TRBV2 and TRBJ2-5; 7 nucleotides agree with TRBD2. J was trimmed by 4 bases and V by 4 bases; bases with no gene match: 9. CDR3 length: 15 residues. Germline assignment: CDR1 SNHLY and CDR2 FYNNEI. The CDR3 sequence is CASSALGGRGETQYF. In DNA form, the CDR3 reads TGTGCCAGCAGTGCCCTGGGCGGGAGAGGAGAGACCCAGTACTTC.

The rearrangement joins TRBV6-5 to TRBJ2-5; 7 bases agree with TRBD2. Per the germline V gene, CDR1 is MNHEY and CDR2 is SVGAGI. CDR3 length: 11 residues. The CDR3 protein is CAIARGRAQYF. CDR3 coding DNA: TGTGCGATTGCGCGTGGGAGGGCCCAGTACTTC.

The chain links TRBV7-9 to TRBJ1-5; 7 positions match TRBD1. With 6 bases clipped from V and 12 bases from J, the junction kept 8 bases outside the gene matches. The CDR3 has 12 residues. Germline V gene sequence: CDR1 SEHNR, CDR2 FQNEAQ (reference sequence). The CDR3 DNA follows: TGTGCCAGCAGTTTAACAGGGGATCGCCAGCATTTT. This sequence encodes CASSLTGDRQHF.

The chain recombines TRBV7-2 with TRBJ2-1; D might be TRBD1 or TRBD2, each matching 5 bases. The CDR3 extends over 14 amino acids. Trimming removed 2 bases from V and 7 bases from J, with 12 bases in between. Germline V gene sequence: CDR1 SGHTA, CDR2 FQGNSA. Here the CDR3 reads CASSLTGPINEQFF. In DNA, the CDR3 is TGTGCCAGCAGCTTAACGGGACCTATAAATGAGCAGTTCTTC.

The chain combines TRBV10-3 with TRBJ2-3; D ambiguous. V lost 3 bases and J 4 bases, leaving 11 bases between the germline ends. CDR3 length: 14 residues. The germline gives CDR1 ENHRY, CDR2 SYGVKD. CDR3 residues: CAISEVTDSDTQYF. CDR3 coding DNA: TGTGCCATCAGTGAAGTAACGGATTCAGATACGCAGTATTTT.

This clonotype was seen only a few times. The chain links TRBV28 to TRBJ2-7, with 8 bases matching TRBD1. CDR3 length equals 12 residues. Trimming cost V 7 bases and J 4 bases; bases outside gene matches: 3. Germline CDR1 is MDHEN and CDR2 is SYDVKM. The DNA of the CDR3 is TGTGCCAGCACAGACAGGGGTTACGAGCAGTACTTC. It translates to CASTDRGYEQYF.

The genes are TRBV5-1 and TRBJ1-2, with 7 nucleotides matching TRBD1. Germline loops: CDR1 SGHRS, CDR2 YFSETQ. The CDR3 length is 15 residues. After removal of 4 bases from V and 2 bases from J, the junction contained 8 bases not matched to a gene. The DNA for the CDR3 is TGCGCCAGCAGCCCGCGGACAGGTGACAACTATGGCTACACCTTC. Amino acid sequence: CASSPRTGDNYGYTF.

This chain links TRBV10-2 with TRBJ2-3; 8 positions agree with TRBD2. The trim removed 4 bases at V and 5 bases at J, leaving 5 bases unmatched. This CDR3 comprises 14 residues. Germline values: CDR1 WSHSY, CDR2 SAAADI. The CDR3 is CASSGAGVKDTQYF. CDR3 sequence (DNA): TGCGCCAGCAGTGGAGCGGGGGTGAAAGATACGCAGTATTTT.

This clonotype showed up just a few times. The chain uses TRBV9 and TRBJ2-1, with 7 bases fitting TRBD1. The CDR3 has 14 amino acids. CDR1 is SGDLS, CDR2 YYNGEE, per germline. The junction had 7 bases not matched to a gene; V was cut back by 4 bases and J by 6 bases. The CDR3 DNA reads as TGTGCCAGCAGCATGACGACAGGGTTCAATGAGCAGTTCTTC. Protein sequence: CASSMTTGFNEQFF.

The chain links TRBV7-2 to TRBJ2-7; a weak D match, TRBD1 (5 bases). V was cut by 5 bases and J by 4 bases, with 27 bases left in between. CDR1 is SGHTA and CDR2 is FQGNSA in the germline V gene. The length of the CDR3 is 18 residues. CDR3 protein: CASSPGIDEGAWRYEQYF. CDR3 DNA: TGTGCCAGCAGCCCCGGTATAGATGAAGGGGCCTGGCGGTACGAGCAGTACTTC.

As for this clonotype: Since the CDR3 does not end with the conserved phenylalanine or tryptophan, this likely comes from a read error. CDR3 loop: CASSETGGSDGYTC. The CDR3 DNA is TGTGCCAGCAGCGAAACAGGGGGCTCGGATGGCTACACCTGC. The V call is TRBV7-9, the J call TRBJ1-2; 9 positions match TRBD1. The trim removed 5 bases at V and 6 bases at J, leaving 7 bases unmatched. The CDR3 covers 14 residues. Germline V gene data show CDR1 as SEHNR and CDR2 as FQNEAQ (reference sequence).